The sequence of this TCR beta chain was determined in a study of T-cell reconstitution after alpha-beta-depleted transplantation in children. Germline V gene data show CDR1 as SQVTM and CDR2 as ANQGSEA. The V gene end was trimmed by 6 bases and the J gene end by 1 base; junction bases not matched to a gene: 4. The CDR3 runs to 14 residues. TCRbeta library preparation incorporated unique molecular identifiers. TCRdb reprocessed the PCR reads with MiXCR, giving one entry per CDR3 protein. The table shows hundreds of thousands of distinct CDR3 sequences, with approximately 16% occurring only once. The receptor comes from a human donor who donated a stem cell graft to a child with acute lymphoblastic leukemia. Sample: PBMCs from the stem cell graft donor, taken from the stem cell graft. The chain couples TRBV29-1 to TRBJ1-1; 11 bases match TRBD1. CDR3 sequence reads: CSVDRGLANTEAFF. CDR3 coding DNA: TGCAGCGTGGACAGGGGGCTTGCGAACACTGAAGCTTTCTTT. The whole variable domain, filled in from reference TRBV29-1 and TRBJ1-1, reads SAVISQKPSRDICQRGTSLTIQCQVDSQVTMMFWYRQQPGQSLTLIATANQGSEATYESGFVIDKFPISRPNLTFSTLTVSNMSPEDSSIYLCSVDRGLANTEAFFGQGTRLTVV.